This T cell receptor beta chain was obtained from a study of cytomegalovirus exposure and HLA in healthy donors. Findings and limits, study-wide: The authors later found HLA-associated TCR beta chains more clonally expanded than equally common others.

PCR involved 60 Vbeta and 13 Jbeta primers. The assay was immunoSEQ multiplex PCR, and TCRdb's table has in-frame clones only and misses some. The sample includes 55,000 to 90,000 clones, about 80% of them seen just once. Regarding this clone: Its antigen is unidentified.

The CDR3 spans 14 residues. Germline lookup yields CDR1 GTSNPN and CDR2 SVGIG (reference sequence). V lost 2 bases to trimming and J lost 4 bases, with 12 bases between them. The sequence was obtained from a man aged 50-59 years in good health and CMV-seronegative. The source material was PBMCs. This rearrangement joins TRBV30 to TRBJ1-5; the D is unclear. The chain's CDR3 is CAWSNSQLNQPQHF. The CDR3 DNA reads as TGTGCCTGGAGTAATTCACAGCTGAATCAGCCCCAGCATTTT.